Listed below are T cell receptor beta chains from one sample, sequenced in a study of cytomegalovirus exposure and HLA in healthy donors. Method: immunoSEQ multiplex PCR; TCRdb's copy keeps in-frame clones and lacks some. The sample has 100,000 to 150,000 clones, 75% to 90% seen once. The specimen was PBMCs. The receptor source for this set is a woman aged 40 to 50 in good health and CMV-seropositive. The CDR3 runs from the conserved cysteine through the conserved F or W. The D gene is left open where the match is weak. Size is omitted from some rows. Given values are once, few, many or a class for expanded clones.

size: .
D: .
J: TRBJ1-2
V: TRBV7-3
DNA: TGTGCCAGCAGCTCGGGTGGCTATGGCTACACCTTC
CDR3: CASSSGGYGYTF

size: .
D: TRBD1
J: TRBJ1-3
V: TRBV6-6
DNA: TGTGCCAGCAGTTACTTGGGACAGGTCGGTGCCATATATTTT
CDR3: CASSYLGQVGAIYF

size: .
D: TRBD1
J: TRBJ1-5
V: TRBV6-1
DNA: TGTGCCAGCAGTGAAGGGGGACAGGGGTCACAACGGCCCCAGCATTTT
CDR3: CASSEGGQGSQRPQHF

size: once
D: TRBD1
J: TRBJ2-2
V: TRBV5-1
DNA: TGCGCCAGCAGCGTGGGACAGTACACCGGGGAGCTGTTTTTT
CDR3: CASSVGQYTGELFF

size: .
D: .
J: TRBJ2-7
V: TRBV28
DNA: TGTGCCAGCAGTAGACTCACCCCGTACGAGCAGTACTTC
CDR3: CASSRLTPYEQYF

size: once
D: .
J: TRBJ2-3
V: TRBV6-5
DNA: TGTGCCAGCAGTTACGGCCTCCGCACAGATACGCAGTATTTT
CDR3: CASSYGLRTDTQYF

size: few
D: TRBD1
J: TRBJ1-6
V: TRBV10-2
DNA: TGCGCCAGCTCAGAACAGGGGGCGAATAATTCACCCCTCCACTTT
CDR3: CASSEQGANNSPLHF

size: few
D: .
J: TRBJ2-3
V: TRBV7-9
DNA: TGTGCCAGCAGCCCCACGGGGAGCACAGATACGCAGTATTTT
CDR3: CASSPTGSTDTQYF

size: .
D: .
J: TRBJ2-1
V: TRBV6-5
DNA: TGTGCCAGCCTACCGGGGCTAGCGCGATCAAGTGAGCAGTTCTTC
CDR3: CASLPGLARSSEQFF

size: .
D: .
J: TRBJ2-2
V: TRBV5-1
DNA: TGCGCCAGCAGCTTAGAGAGTAACACCGGGGAGCTGTTTTTT
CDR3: CASSLESNTGELFF

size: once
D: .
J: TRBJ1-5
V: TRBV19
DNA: TGTGCCAGTAGTATTCGACAGAATCAGCCCCAGCATTTT
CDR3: CASSIRQNQPQHF

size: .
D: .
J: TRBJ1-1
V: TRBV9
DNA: TGTGCCAGCAGCGTAGGAATCTCAGGGAACACTGAAGCTTTCTTT
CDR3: CASSVGISGNTEAFF

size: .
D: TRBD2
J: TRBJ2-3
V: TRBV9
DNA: TGTGCCAGCAGCGGGACTAGCGGGGGGGCAGATACGCAGTATTTT
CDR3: CASSGTSGGADTQYF

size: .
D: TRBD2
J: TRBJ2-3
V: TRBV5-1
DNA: TGCGCCAGCAGCTTCGGTTCTAGCGGGAGAACAGATACGCAGTATTTT
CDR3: CASSFGSSGRTDTQYF

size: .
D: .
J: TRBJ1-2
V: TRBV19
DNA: TGTGCCAGTAGGGAGACAGGAACCCAAGGTTTCTATGGCTACACCTTC
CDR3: CASRETGTQGFYGYTF

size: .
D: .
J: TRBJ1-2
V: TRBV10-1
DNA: TGCGCCAGCAGTGCTGCAGGGGACTATGGCTACACCTTC
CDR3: CASSAAGDYGYTF

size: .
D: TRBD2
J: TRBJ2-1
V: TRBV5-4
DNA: TGTGCCAGCAGCTTTGACGGGAGGCTTTACAATGAGCAGTTCTTC
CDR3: CASSFDGRLYNEQFF

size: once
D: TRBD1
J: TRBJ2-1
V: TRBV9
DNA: TGTGCCAGCAGCGGGGGACAGTTTAATGAGCAGTTCTTC
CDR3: CASSGGQFNEQFF

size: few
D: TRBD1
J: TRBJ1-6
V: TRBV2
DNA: TGTGCCAGCAGCGCACCCGGGACAGGGGGAGGCTCACCCCTCCACTTT
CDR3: CASSAPGTGGGSPLHF

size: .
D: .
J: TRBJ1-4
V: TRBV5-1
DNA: TGCGCCAGCAGCTTGGGGCCAGCAACTAATGAAAAACTGTTTTTT
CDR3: CASSLGPATNEKLFF

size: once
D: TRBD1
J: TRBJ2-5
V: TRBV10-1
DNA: TGCGCCAGCAGTGAGTCCTCTGAGACAGGGGGCTGTCGAGAGACCCAGTACTTC
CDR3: CASSESSETGGCRETQYF

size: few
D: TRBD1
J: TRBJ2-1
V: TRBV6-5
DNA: TGTGCCAGCAGTTACTCGACAGGGGGCTCCTACAATGAGCAGTTCTTC
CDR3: CASSYSTGGSYNEQFF

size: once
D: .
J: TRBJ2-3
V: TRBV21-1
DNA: TGTGCCAGCAGCATACGGGGGGCGCGAGATACGCAGTATTTT
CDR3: CASSIRGARDTQYF

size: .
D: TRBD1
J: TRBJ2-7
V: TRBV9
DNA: TGTGCCAGCAGCAAAGAGGGGACAGGGGGCTACGAGCAGTACTTC
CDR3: CASSKEGTGGYEQYF

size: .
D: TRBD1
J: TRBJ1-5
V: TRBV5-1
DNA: TGCGCCAGCAGCTTGGGGACAGGGAATCAGCCCCAGCATTTT
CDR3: CASSLGTGNQPQHF

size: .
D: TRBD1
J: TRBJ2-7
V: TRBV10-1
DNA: TGCGCCAGCAGAACCTTGGGACAGGGCTTGGGGGAGCAGTACTTC
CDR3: CASRTLGQGLGEQYF

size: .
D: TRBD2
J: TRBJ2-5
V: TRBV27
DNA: TGTGCCAGCAGCCGATGGCGGGGGGCAGAGACCCAGTACTTC
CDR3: CASSRWRGAETQYF

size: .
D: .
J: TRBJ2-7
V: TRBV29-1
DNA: TGCAGCGTTGACCCAGGGTCAAGGGACGAGCAGTACTTC
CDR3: CSVDPGSRDEQYF

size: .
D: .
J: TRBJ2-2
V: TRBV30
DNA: TGTGCCTGGACCCGTCTGGCAGGCGGGGAGCTGTTTTTT
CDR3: CAWTRLAGGELFF

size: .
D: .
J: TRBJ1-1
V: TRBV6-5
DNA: TGTGCCAGCAGTCTTGTACAGGGTGGGAACACTGAAGCTTTCTTT
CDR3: CASSLVQGGNTEAFF

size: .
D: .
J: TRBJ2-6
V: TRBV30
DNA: TGTGCCTGGAGCGGGTTCCGGGGGGCCGGGGCCAACGTCCTGACTTTC
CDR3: CAWSGFRGAGANVLTF

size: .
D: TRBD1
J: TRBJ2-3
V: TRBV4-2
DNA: TGTGCCAGCAGCCAAGACAGGGGGAGAAGCACAGATACGCAGTATTTT
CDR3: CASSQDRGRSTDTQYF

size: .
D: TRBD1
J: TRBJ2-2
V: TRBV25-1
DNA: TGTGCCAGCAGTGAAGGTGCAGGGGGCGAGACCGGGGAGCTGTTTTTT
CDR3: CASSEGAGGETGELFF

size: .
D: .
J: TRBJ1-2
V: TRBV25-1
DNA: TGTGCCAGCAGTGCCGCCGGACACTTAGGTTCTGGCTACACCTTC
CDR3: CASSAAGHLGSGYTF

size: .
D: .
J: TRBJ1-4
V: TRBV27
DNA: TGTGCCAGCACGGGATTGGGCCGGGGGGAAAAACTGTTTTTT
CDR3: CASTGLGRGEKLFF

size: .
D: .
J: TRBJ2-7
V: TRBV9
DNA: TGTGCCAGCAGCGTAGGCGCTGCTCTTGACGAGCAGTACTTC
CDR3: CASSVGAALDEQYF

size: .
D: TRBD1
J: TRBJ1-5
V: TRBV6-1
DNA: TGTGCCAGCAGTCCGGAACAGGGGGCGATTCAGCCCCAGCATTTT
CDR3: CASSPEQGAIQPQHF

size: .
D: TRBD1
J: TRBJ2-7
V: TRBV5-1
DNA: TGCGCCAGCAGCTTGGAAGTTATGGGACAGGGTCTGGGAGAGCAGTACTTC
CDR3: CASSLEVMGQGLGEQYF

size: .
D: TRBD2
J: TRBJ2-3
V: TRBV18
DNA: TGTGCCAGCTTACCGAGGACTAGCGGTAGCACAGATACGCAGTATTTT
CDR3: CASLPRTSGSTDTQYF

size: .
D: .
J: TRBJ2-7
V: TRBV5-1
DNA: TGCGCCAGCAGCCCAGGACAGAATTACGAGCAGTACTTC
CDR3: CASSPGQNYEQYF

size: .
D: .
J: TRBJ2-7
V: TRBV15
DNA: TGTGCCACCAGCAGAGGTCAGGGGTCCTACGAGCAGTACTTC
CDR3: CATSRGQGSYEQYF

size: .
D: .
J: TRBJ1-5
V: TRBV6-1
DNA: TGTGCCAGCAGTGAATGGTCAGGGTTGGGCAATCAGCCCCAGCATTTT
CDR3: CASSEWSGLGNQPQHF

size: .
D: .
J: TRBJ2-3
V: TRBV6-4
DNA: TGTGCCAGCAGTGACGGGCAGGGCGCAGATACGCAGTATTTT
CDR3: CASSDGQGADTQYF

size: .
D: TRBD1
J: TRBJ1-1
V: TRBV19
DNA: TGTGCCAGCTCTCAGACAGGGACCCCGGGGACTGAAGCTTTCTTT
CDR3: CASSQTGTPGTEAFF

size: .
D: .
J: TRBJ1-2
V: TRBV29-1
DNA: TGCAGCGTTGATTTCGGGGACTATGGCTACACCTTC
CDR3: CSVDFGDYGYTF

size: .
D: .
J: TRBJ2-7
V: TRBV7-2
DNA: TGTGCCAGCAGCCCGACGACATCCTCCTACGAGCAGTACTTC
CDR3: CASSPTTSSYEQYF

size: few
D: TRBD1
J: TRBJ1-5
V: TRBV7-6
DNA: TGTGCCAGCAGCACAACAGGGGGGGGACAGCCCCAGCATTTT
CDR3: CASSTTGGGQPQHF

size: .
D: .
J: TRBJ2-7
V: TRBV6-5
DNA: TGTGCCAGCAGGGACCAGGGCGGCTACGAGCAGTACTTC
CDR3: CASRDQGGYEQYF